This T cell receptor (beta chain) was recovered during a study of T cells in Graves' hyperthyroidism and ophthalmopathy. The CDR3 has 16 residues. Trimming cost V 2 bases and J 8 bases; bases outside gene matches: 6. Germline V gene lookup returns CDR1 SGHDN and CDR2 FVKESK. The CDR3 regions of TCR beta were amplified from RNA transcripts. During a first-round RT-PCR of the TCR CDR3, the HTBI primer set was used. TCRdb itself ran the multiplex PCR reads through MiXCR, one entry per CDR3 protein. The sample carries approximately 640,000 distinct CDR3 sequences, roughly 17% recorded once. Only a few counts were recorded for this clonotype.

This receptor was obtained from a man aged 50-60 years with Graves' hyperthyroidism. The rearrangement links TRBV14 to TRBJ2-3, with 14 bases that match TRBD2. What was sequenced was blood. CDR3 DNA: TGTGCCAGCAGCCAAAGAAGGGGACTAGCGGGAGTTACGCAGTATTTT. It yields the protein CASSQRRGLAGVTQYF.